The 16 T cell receptor beta chains given below trace back to one sample, sequenced in a study of neurological immune-mediated disorders. Specified time point: longitudinal time-point 1 (baseline). TCRdb re-analysed the 5' RACE reads in MiXCR, keeping a single row per CDR3 protein. The table shows some 68,000 distinct CDR3 sequences, with approximately 13% occurring only once. Material for sequencing was PBMCs. The receptors here all came from a female donor with HTLV-1-associated myelopathy (HAM/TSP).

This clonotype was detected ten times or more. V and J are TRBV5-1 and TRBJ2-5; 12 positions match TRBD2. CDR1 is SGHRS and CDR2 is YFSETQ in the germline V gene. V trimming: 4 bases; J trimming: 4 bases; junction bases outside the gene matches: 5. The CDR3 has 15 residues. In DNA form, the CDR3 reads TGCGCCAGCAGCGTCGGGACTAGCGGGCGAGAGACCCAGTACTTC. Residues: CASSVGTSGRETQYF.

To note about this clonotype: Germline and junction disagree at one end, which may indicate a read error. The chain recombines TRBV20-1 with TRBJ1-1, with D perhaps TRBD1 (6 bases). Looked up from germline, CDR1 is DFQATT and CDR2 is SNEGSKA (reference sequence). There are 14 residues in the CDR3. The DNA for the CDR3 is TGCAGTGCTACGGACAGAATCATGAACGCTGAAGCTTTCTTT. It yields the protein CSATDRIMNAEAFF.

Sample share makes this clonotype medium-sized (0.01 to 0.1%). The chain recombines TRBV28 with TRBJ2-5; 8 positions agree with TRBD2. This CDR3 is 15 amino acids long. V was pared by 4 bases and J by 4 bases, with 8 bases of the junction left unmatched. CDR1 and CDR2 from the germline V gene are MDHEN and SYDVKM. The CDR3 spells CASSSGGGLPETQYF. For the CDR3, the DNA is TGTGCCAGCAGTTCTGGCGGGGGGCTCCCAGAGACCCAGTACTTC.

This clonotype has ten or more counts. The rearrangement links TRBV5-1 to TRBJ1-3; no definite D call. Trimming cost V 7 bases and J 0 bases, with 11 bases left between them. CDR3 length: 14 residues. Per the germline V gene, CDR1 is SGHRS and CDR2 is YFSETQ. CDR3 DNA: TGCGCCAGCTCCCAGGAGGGCTCTGGAAACACCATATATTTT. Translated: CASSQEGSGNTIYF.

The chain couples TRBV10-1 to TRBJ1-6; D gene unclear. Germline lookup yields CDR1 WNHNN and CDR2 SYGVQD (reference sequence). V was trimmed by 5 bases and J by 8 bases, leaving 13 bases between them. The CDR3 length is 14 residues. The CDR3 reads CASSPDNVDSPLHF. The CDR3 DNA sequence: TGCGCCAGCAGTCCTGACAACGTGGATTCACCCCTCCACTTT.

This clonotype was counted many times. The chain is built from TRBV28 and TRBJ2-2; D gene unclear. Germline CDR1 MDHEN, CDR2 SYDVKM. The CDR3 runs 13 residues. Deletions cut 5 bases from V and 4 bases from J, with 8 bases between. This CDR3 is CASSNHVTGELFF. CDR3 DNA sequence: TGTGCCAGCAGTAACCATGTCACCGGGGAGCTGTTTTTT.

This clonotype appeared many times. V usage is TRBV5-6 and J usage is TRBJ2-1; tentative D call: TRBD1 (7 bases). There are 13 residues in the CDR3. The V and J ends lost 6 bases and 5 bases respectively, with 12 bases between them. CDR1 and CDR2 (germline): SGHDT, YYEEEE. This CDR3 is CASTGGPNNEQFF. CDR3 in DNA: TGTGCCAGCACAGGGGGGCCAAACAATGAGCAGTTCTTC.

The sample holds many counts of this clonotype. The chain combines TRBV4-1 with TRBJ2-5; 9 bases are a match to TRBD1. In germline, CDR1 is MGHRA, CDR2 YSYEKL. The CDR3 consists of 16 residues. V lost 0 bases to trimming and J lost 5 bases; unmatched junction nucleotides: 7. The CDR3 region has the DNA TGCGCCAGCAGCCAAGATAAGACAGGGGGTTGGGAGACCCAGTACTTC. This encodes CASSQDKTGGWETQYF.

The CDR3 DNA reads as TGTGCCAGCAGTTTACTTACAGGGGTCGAGCAGTACTTC. This translates into CASSLLTGVEQYF. This chain joins TRBV28 and TRBJ2-7; 7 nucleotides line up with TRBD1. CDR1 is MDHEN and CDR2 is SYDVKM in the germline V gene. V gave up 2 bases and J gave up 6 bases; unmatched junction bases: 4. CDR3 length equals 13 residues.

This clonotype has ten or more counts. This chain uses TRBV5-5 with TRBJ2-7; 7 nucleotides line up with TRBD1. Germline CDR1 is SGHKS and CDR2 is YYEKEE (reference sequence). CDR3 length: 14 amino acids. V was pared by 5 bases and J by 0 bases, with 5 bases of the junction left unmatched. The CDR3 coding sequence is TGTGCCAGCAGGAGCCGGGACAGCTCCTACGAGCAGTACTTC. Amino acids: CASRSRDSSYEQYF. Full variable domain (missing parts from reference TRBV5-5 and TRBJ2-7): DAGVTQSPTHLIKTRGQQVTLRCSPISGHKSVSWYQQVLGQGPQFIFQYYEKEERGRGNFPDRFSARQFPNYSSELNVNALLLGDSALYLCASRSRDSSYEQYFGPGTRLTVT.

At least ten counts were recorded for this clonotype. J is TRBJ1-2 and V is TRBV28, with D tentatively TRBD1 (6 bases). V shed 6 bases and J shed 6 bases, with 17 bases lying between them. This CDR3 is built from 14 residues. The germline V gene encodes CDR1 MDHEN and CDR2 SYDVKM. CDR3 loop: CASSRMWTVNGYTF. As DNA, the CDR3 is TGTGCCAGCAGCCGGATGTGGACAGTGAATGGCTACACCTTC.

Many counts were recorded for this clonotype. CDR3 protein: CASSLGGVGYNEQFF. The CDR3 coding sequence is TGTGCCAGCAGCTTAGGAGGGGTCGGATACAATGAGCAGTTCTTC. This chain uses TRBV7-8 with TRBJ2-1; D could derive from TRBD1 or TRBD2 (5 bases each). This CDR3 has 15 amino acids. The germline V gene has CDR1 SGHVS and CDR2 FQNEAQ. V was shortened by 1 base and J by 4 bases, with 11 bases between the two germline ends. The full variable domain, in which reference TRBV7-8 and TRBJ2-1 provide the parts outside the CDR3, is GAGVSQSPRYKVAKRGQDVALRCDPISGHVSLFWYQQALGQGPEFLTYFQNEAQLDKSGLPSDRFFAERPEGSVSTLKIQRTQQEDSAVYLCASSLGGVGYNEQFFGPGTRLTVL.

This clonotype was found many times. This chain links TRBV28 with TRBJ2-7; no firm D call. The length of the CDR3 is 14 residues. Germline V gene sequence: CDR1 MDHEN, CDR2 SYDVKM. V was shortened by 6 bases and J by 0 bases, with 12 bases between the two germline ends. DNA of the CDR3: TGTGCCAGCAGGTCGGGCGGCAGCTCCTACGAGCAGTACTTC. Amino acids: CASRSGGSSYEQYF.

In its sample, this clonotype was seen many times. The gene calls are TRBV24-1 and TRBJ2-3; TRBD2 agrees at 10 bases. V dropped 4 bases and J dropped 5; count of bases not matched to a gene: 5. This CDR3 region has 15 residues. Germline CDR1 is KGHDR and CDR2 is SFDVKD. The CDR3 bases are TGTGCCACCAGTGAGGCTAGCGGGGGTATAGATACGCAGTATTTT. This sequence encodes CATSEASGGIDTQYF.

The chain uses TRBV7-2 and TRBJ2-7; TRBD2 might be the D (6 bases). Germline CDR1 and CDR2: SGHTA and FQGNSA. The V end lost 1 base, the J end lost 2 bases, and 9 bases lay between the germline ends. This CDR3 has 14 amino acids. For the CDR3, the DNA is TGTGCCAGCAGCTTAGGCCGGGGGACCTACGAGCAGTACGTC. Amino acid sequence: CASSLGRGTYEQYV.

A remark on this clonotype: Lacking the conserved final phenylalanine or tryptophan, this CDR3 likely reflects a read error. The V call is TRBV12-3 or TRBV12-4, the J call TRBJ2-1; 7 bases are shared with TRBD1. The J segment lost 4 bases and the V segment lost 7 bases, leaving 13 bases of the junction unmatched. This CDR3 spans 16 amino acids. For the CDR3, the DNA is TGTGCCAGCACCGCACAACAGGGGATCGGGTACAATGAGCAGTTCTTA. This gives the protein CASTAQQGIGYNEQFL.